This TCR beta chain is drawn from a study of TIL therapy for anti-PD-1-resistant metastatic lung cancer. Time point reported: pre-treatment sample, taken before nivolumab and TIL therapy. Tumor tissue came from excised metastases, mostly pleural nodules or supraclavicular lymph nodes. Only a few counts were recorded for this clone. Sequencing used immunoSEQ v3. TCRdb keeps only in-frame clones here, not all; method: immunoSEQ multiplex PCR. The repertoire holds approximately 92,000 clones, with about 71% as singletons. This CDR3 is 12 amino acids long. Germline V gene lookup returns CDR1 MDHEN and CDR2 SYDVKM. The V and J ends lost 6 bases and 0 bases respectively, with 6 bases between them.

V and J are TRBV28 and TRBJ2-7; D is uncertain. This receptor was taken from a person between 30 and 79 years old with non-small cell lung cancer. Material: tumor tissue, obtained at baseline. The CDR3 sequence: CASRPDSYEQYF. The DNA of the CDR3 is TGTGCCAGCAGACCCGACTCCTACGAGCAGTACTTC. The full variable domain, rest sourced from reference TRBV28 and TRBJ2-7, is DVKVTQSSRYLVKRTGEKVFLECVQDMDHENMFWYRQDPGLGLRLIYFSYDVKMKEKGDIPEGYSVSREKKERFSLILESASTNQTSMYLCASRPDSYEQYFGPGTRLTVT.